This T cell receptor beta chain was captured by sequencing in a study of response to subunit inactivated influenza vaccine. Study observations and caveats: New T cells are recruited in small numbers by each seasonal influenza vaccination, according to the authors' suggestion.

TCRdb processed the RT-PCR reads anew with MiXCR; each CDR3 protein has one entry. The sample consists of 530,000 or so distinct CDR3 sequences, approximately 24% of them appearing once. The sample holds a few counts of this clonotype. The antigen is unknown. CDR3 length equals 14 residues. Trimming cost V 3 bases and J 5 bases; bases outside gene matches: 6. Germline lookup yields CDR1 LGHNA and CDR2 YSLEER. This chain uses TRBV4-3 with TRBJ1-2; 7 bases match TRBD1. Sequences were derived from CD4+ T cells sorted from PBMCs, sampled roughly 5 days after vaccination. The sequence was collected from a man aged 50-60 years who received an inactivated influenza vaccine. CDR3 loop: CASSQGDSGYGYTF. CDR3 nucleotides: TGCGCCAGCAGCCAGGGGGACAGTGGATATGGCTACACCTTC.